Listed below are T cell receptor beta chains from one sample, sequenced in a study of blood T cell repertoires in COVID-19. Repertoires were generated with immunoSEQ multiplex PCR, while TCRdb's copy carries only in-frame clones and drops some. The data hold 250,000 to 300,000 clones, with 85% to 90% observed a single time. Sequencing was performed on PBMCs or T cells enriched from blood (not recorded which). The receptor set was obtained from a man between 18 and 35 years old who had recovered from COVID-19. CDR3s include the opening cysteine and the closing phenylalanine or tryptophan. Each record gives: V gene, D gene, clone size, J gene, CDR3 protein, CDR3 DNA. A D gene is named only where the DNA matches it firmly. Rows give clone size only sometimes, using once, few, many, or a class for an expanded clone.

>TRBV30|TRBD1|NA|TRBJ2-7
CAWSGGRDRGYEQYF
TGTGCCTGGAGTGGAGGGAGGGACAGGGGCTACGAGCAGTACTTC
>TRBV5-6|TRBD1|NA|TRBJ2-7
CASSLAYRGIYEQYF
TGTGCCAGCAGCTTGGCTTACAGGGGGATCTACGAGCAGTACTTC
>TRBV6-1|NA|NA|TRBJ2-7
CASSEAMSPYEQYF
TGTGCCAGCAGTGAAGCAATGAGCCCCTACGAGCAGTACTTC
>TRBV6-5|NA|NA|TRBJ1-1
CASSYSQGRTEAFF
TGTGCCAGCAGTTACTCTCAGGGAAGGACTGAAGCTTTCTTT
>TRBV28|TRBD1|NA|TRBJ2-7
CASSSSGTGFYEQYF
TGTGCCAGCAGTTCCTCCGGGACAGGGTTCTACGAGCAGTACTTC
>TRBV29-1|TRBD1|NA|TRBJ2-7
CSGLNGTGVYEQYF
TGCAGCGGCTTAAACGGGACAGGGGTTTACGAGCAGTACTTC
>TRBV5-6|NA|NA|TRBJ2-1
CASSWYGSDHNEQFF
TGTGCCAGCAGCTGGTATGGGAGTGACCACAATGAGCAGTTCTTC
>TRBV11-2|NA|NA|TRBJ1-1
CASSPGQTEAFF
TGTGCCAGCAGCCCCGGACAGACTGAAGCTTTCTTT
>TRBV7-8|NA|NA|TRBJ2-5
CASSSRISETQYF
TGTGCCAGCAGCTCGAGGATCTCGGAGACCCAGTACTTC
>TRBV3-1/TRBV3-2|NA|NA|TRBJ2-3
CASSQGPSTDTQYF
TGTGCCAGCAGCCAAGGTCCTAGCACAGATACGCAGTATTTT
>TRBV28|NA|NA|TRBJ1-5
CASSLDGNNQPQHF
TGTGCCAGCAGCCTTGACGGGAACAATCAGCCCCAGCATTTT
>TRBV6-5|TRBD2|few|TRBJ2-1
CASRPGGRNEQFF
TGTGCCAGCAGGCCGGGGGGGCGGAATGAGCAGTTCTTC
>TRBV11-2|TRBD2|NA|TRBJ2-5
CASSLVGGISETQYF
TGTGCCAGCAGCTTAGTGGGGGGGATCTCAGAGACCCAGTACTTC
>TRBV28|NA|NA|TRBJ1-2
CASRPGTHYGYTF
TGTGCCAGCAGACCCGGGACACACTATGGCTACACCTTC
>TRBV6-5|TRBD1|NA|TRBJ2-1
CASRTGNNEQFF
TGTGCCAGCAGGACAGGGAACAATGAGCAGTTCTTC
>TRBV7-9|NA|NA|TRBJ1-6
CASSQTIADSPLHF
TGTGCCAGCAGCCAAACTATCGCGGATTCACCCCTCCACTTT
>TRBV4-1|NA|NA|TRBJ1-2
CASSQVVAYGYTF
TGCGCCAGCAGCCAAGTGGTGGCCTATGGCTACACCTTC
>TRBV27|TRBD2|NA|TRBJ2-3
CASSRPGLAGVRRYF
TGTGCCAGCAGTAGACCGGGACTAGCGGGGGTAAGGCGGTATTTT
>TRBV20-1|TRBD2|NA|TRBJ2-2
CSASRAGGNTGELFF
TGCAGTGCTAGTCGAGCGGGGGGTAACACCGGGGAGCTGTTTTTT
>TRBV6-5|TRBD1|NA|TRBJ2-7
CASSYSMAGGSYEQYF
TGTGCCAGCAGTTACTCGATGGCAGGGGGCTCCTACGAGCAGTACTTC
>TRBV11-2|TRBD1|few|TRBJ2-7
CASTSLPGQIYEQYF
TGTGCCAGCACCTCATTACCGGGACAGATCTACGAGCAGTACTTC
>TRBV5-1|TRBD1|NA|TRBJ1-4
CASSITGGGEKLFF
TGCGCCAGCAGCATCACAGGGGGAGGGGAAAAACTGTTTTTT
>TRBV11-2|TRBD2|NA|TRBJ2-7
CASSLTSGQQYF
TGTGCCAGCAGCCTGACTAGCGGGCAGCAGTACTTC
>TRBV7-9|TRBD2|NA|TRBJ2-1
CASSHPSGLQNEQFF
TGTGCCAGCAGCCATCCTAGCGGACTTCAGAATGAGCAGTTCTTC
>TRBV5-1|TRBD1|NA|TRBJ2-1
CASSSQGVSYNEQFF
TGCGCCAGCAGTTCACAGGGGGTTTCCTACAATGAGCAGTTCTTC
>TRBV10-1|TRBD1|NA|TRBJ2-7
CASSGPGTGGYEQYF
TGCGCCAGCAGTGGCCCCGGGACAGGGGGCTACGAGCAGTACTTC
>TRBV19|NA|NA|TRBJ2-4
CASRLGGSKNIQYF
TGTGCCAGTAGATTGGGGGGATCCAAAAACATTCAGTACTTC
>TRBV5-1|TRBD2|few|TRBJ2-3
CASSGPGLSSGTQYF
TGCGCCAGCAGCGGACCGGGACTATCTTCTGGTACGCAGTATTTT
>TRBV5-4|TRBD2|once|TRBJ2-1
CASGTSGGYNEQFF
TGTGCCAGCGGGACTAGCGGGGGGTACAATGAGCAGTTCTTC
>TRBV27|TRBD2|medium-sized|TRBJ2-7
CASRLRASGSSSYEQYF
TGTGCCAGCAGGCTACGGGCTAGCGGAAGTAGCTCCTACGAGCAGTACTTC
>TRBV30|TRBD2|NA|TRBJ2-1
CAWSVRGGLEQFF
TGTGCCTGGAGTGTACGGGGGGGGCTTGAGCAGTTCTTC
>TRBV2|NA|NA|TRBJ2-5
CASSESARQGTQYF
TGTGCCAGCAGTGAATCGGCGCGTCAGGGGACCCAGTACTTC
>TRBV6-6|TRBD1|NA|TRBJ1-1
CASSLPPGTGDTEAFF
TGTGCCAGCAGTTTACCCCCAGGGACAGGGGACACTGAAGCTTTCTTT
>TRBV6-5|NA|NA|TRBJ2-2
CASIPGYNTGELFF
TGTGCCAGCATCCCAGGGTACAACACCGGGGAGCTGTTTTTT
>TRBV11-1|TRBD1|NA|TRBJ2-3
CASSPQGADTQYF
TGTGCCAGCAGCCCTCAGGGGGCAGATACGCAGTATTTT
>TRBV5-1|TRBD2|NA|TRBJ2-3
CASSFPSGGTDTQYF
TGCGCCAGCAGCTTCCCTAGCGGGGGCACAGATACGCAGTATTTT
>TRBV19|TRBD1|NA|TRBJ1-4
CASSHGTGGDEKLFF
TGTGCCAGTAGTCACGGGACAGGGGGCGATGAAAAACTGTTTTTT
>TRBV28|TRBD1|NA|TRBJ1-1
CASRSGQEPAEAFF
TGTGCCAGCAGATCTGGACAGGAACCGGCTGAAGCTTTCTTT
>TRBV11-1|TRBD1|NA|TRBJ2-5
CASSAQTSGGGETQYF
TGTGCCAGCAGCGCACAGACCTCAGGGGGCGGCGAGACCCAGTACTTC
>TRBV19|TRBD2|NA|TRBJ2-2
CASNSGVNTGELFF
TGTGCCAGTAATAGCGGGGTTAACACCGGGGAGCTGTTTTTT
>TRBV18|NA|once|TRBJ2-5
CASRGSARKETQYF
TGTGCCAGCAGGGGAAGCGCCCGAAAAGAGACCCAGTACTTC
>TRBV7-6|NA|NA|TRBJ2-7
CASSPGFPSSYEQYF
TGTGCCAGCAGCCCCGGCTTTCCTAGCTCCTACGAGCAGTACTTC
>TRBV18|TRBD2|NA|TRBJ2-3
CASSPNSGSRTDTQYF
TGTGCCAGCTCACCGAATAGCGGGAGCCGCACAGATACGCAGTATTTT
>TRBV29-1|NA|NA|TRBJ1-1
CSVEEVGRGNTEAFF
TGCAGCGTTGAAGAGGTTGGCAGGGGCAACACTGAAGCTTTCTTT
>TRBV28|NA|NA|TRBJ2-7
CASSLGVISQQYF
TGTGCCAGCAGTCTAGGGGTAATTTCCCAGCAGTACTTC
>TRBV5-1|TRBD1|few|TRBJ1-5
CASSPGQASNQPQHF
TGCGCCAGCAGCCCGGGACAGGCTAGCAATCAGCCCCAGCATTTT
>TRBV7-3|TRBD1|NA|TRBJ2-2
CASSRSRGRTGELFF
TGTGCCAGCAGCAGGAGTAGGGGGCGGACCGGGGAGCTGTTTTTT
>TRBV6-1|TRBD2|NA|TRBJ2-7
CASSEDGGGLNEQYF
TGTGCCAGCAGTGAAGACGGGGGAGGGCTTAACGAGCAGTACTTC
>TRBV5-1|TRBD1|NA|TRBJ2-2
CASSLRQGNTGELFF
TGCGCCAGCAGCTTGAGACAGGGGAACACCGGGGAGCTGTTTTTT
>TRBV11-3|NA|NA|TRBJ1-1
CASSLDLRRGEAFF
TGTGCCAGCAGCTTAGACCTACGACGGGGTGAAGCTTTCTTT
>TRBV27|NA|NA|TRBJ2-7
CASKTGSYEQYF
TGTGCCAGCAAAACAGGCTCCTACGAGCAGTACTTC
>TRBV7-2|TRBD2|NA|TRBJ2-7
CASSLGGGAVYEQYF
TGTGCCAGCAGCTTAGGCGGGGGGGCGGTGTACGAGCAGTACTTC
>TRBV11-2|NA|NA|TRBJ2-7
CASIINKEGDSYEQYF
TGTGCCAGCATCATAAATAAGGAGGGGGACAGCTACGAGCAGTACTTC
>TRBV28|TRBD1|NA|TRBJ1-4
CASSDLDRGQDEKLFF
TGTGCCAGCAGTGACCTCGACAGGGGGCAGGATGAAAAACTGTTTTTT
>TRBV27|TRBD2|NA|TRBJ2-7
CASSFGTIGYEQYF
TGTGCCAGCAGTTTTGGGACTATTGGGTACGAGCAGTACTTC
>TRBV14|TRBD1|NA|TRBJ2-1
CASSYGAGTGAFNEQFF
TGTGCCAGCAGCTACGGAGCCGGGACAGGAGCTTTCAATGAGCAGTTCTTC